This T cell receptor beta chain was captured by sequencing in a study of blood T cell repertoires in COVID-19. At the level of the study: The study drew acute and convalescent COVID-19 samples from the United States, Italy and Spain.

Data came from immunoSEQ multiplex PCR; TCRdb stores just in-frame clones and leaves some out. This sample has 400,000 to 550,000 clones; roughly nine tenths occur once, and the top ten carry about 2.1%. V was cut by 1 base and J by 0 bases, with 6 bases left in between. The CDR3 loop spans 14 amino acids. Per germline, CDR1 LGHNA and CDR2 YNFKEQ. Note on this clone: The sample holds other DNA sequences that translate to the same CDR3.

V is TRBV4-2 and J is TRBJ1-1; D is unclear. Material for sequencing was PBMCs or T cells enriched from blood (not recorded which). The receptor was isolated from a woman aged 18-29 years with acute COVID-19. CDR3 loop: CASSQGQMNTEAFF. The CDR3 nucleotides read TGTGCCAGCAGCCAAGGGCAAATGAACACTGAAGCTTTCTTT.